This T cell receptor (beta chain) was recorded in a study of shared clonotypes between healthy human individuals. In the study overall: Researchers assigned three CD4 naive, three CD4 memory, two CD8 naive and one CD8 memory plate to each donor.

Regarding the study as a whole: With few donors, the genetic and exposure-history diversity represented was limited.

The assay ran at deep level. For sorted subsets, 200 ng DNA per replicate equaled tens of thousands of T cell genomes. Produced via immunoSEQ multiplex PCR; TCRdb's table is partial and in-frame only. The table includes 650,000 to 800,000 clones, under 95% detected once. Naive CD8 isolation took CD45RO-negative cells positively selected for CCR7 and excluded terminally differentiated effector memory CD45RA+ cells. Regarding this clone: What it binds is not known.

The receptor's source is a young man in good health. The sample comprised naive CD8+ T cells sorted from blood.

CDR3 in DNA: TGCAGCGTTGAAGGAAGCGGCGGACTCCCAGATACGCAGTATTTT. Encoded protein: CSVEGSGGLPDTQYF. The V call is TRBV29-1, the J call TRBJ2-3; D might be TRBD2 (5 bases). The length of the CDR3 is 15 residues. Germline V gives CDR1 SQVTM, CDR2 ANQGSEA. Trimming left V 1 base short and J 4 bases short, with 15 bases between.